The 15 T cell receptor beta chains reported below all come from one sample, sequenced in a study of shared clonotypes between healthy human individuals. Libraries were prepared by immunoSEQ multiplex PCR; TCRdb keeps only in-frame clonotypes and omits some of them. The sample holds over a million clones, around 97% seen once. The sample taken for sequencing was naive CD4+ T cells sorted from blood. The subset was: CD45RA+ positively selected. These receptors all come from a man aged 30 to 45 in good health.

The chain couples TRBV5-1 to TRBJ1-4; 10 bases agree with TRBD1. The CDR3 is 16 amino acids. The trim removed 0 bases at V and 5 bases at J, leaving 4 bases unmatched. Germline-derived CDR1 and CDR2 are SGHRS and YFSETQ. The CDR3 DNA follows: TGCGCCAGCAGCTTGGGGACAGGGGGAGAGAATGAAAAACTGTTTTTT. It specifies CASSLGTGGENEKLFF.

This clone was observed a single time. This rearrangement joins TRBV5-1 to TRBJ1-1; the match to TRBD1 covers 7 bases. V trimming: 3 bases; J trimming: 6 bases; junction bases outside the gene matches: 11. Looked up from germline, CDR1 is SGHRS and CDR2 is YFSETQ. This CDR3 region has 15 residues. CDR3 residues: CASSSRQGRGAEAFF. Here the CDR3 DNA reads TGCGCCAGCAGCTCAAGACAGGGACGTGGCGCTGAAGCTTTCTTT.

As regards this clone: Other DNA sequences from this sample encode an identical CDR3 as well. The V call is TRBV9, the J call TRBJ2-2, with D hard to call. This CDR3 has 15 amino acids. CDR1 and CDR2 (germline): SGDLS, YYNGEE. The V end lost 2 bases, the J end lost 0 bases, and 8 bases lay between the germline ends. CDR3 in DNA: TGTGCCAGCAGCGTCGCTGCCGCGAACACCGGGGAGCTGTTTTTT. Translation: CASSVAAANTGELFF.

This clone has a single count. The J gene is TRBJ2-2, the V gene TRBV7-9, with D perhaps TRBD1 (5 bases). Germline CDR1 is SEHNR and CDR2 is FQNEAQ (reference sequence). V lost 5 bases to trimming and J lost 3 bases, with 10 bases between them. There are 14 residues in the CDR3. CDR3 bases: TGTGCCAGCAGCCAGGACACACACACCGGGGAGCTGTTTTTT. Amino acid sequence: CASSQDTHTGELFF.

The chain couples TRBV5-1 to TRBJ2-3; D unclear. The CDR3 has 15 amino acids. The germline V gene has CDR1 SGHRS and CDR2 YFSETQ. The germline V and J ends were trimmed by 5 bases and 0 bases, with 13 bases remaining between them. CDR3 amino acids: CASSKETASTDTQYF. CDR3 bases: TGCGCCAGCAGTAAAGAAACGGCGAGCACAGATACGCAGTATTTT.

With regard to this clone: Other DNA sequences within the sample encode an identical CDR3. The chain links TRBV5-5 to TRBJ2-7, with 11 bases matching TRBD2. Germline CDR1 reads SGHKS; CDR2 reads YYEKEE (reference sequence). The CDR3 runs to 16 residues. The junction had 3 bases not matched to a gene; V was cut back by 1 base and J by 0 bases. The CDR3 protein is CASSLRLAGSSYEQYF. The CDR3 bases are TGTGCCAGCAGCTTGCGACTAGCGGGAAGCTCCTACGAGCAGTACTTC.

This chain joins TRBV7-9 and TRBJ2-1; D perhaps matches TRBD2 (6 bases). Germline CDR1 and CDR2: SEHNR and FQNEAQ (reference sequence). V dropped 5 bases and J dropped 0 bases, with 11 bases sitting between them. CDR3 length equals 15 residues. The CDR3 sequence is CASSPLASSYNEQFF. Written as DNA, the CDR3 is TGTGCCAGCAGCCCACTAGCAAGCTCCTACAATGAGCAGTTCTTC.

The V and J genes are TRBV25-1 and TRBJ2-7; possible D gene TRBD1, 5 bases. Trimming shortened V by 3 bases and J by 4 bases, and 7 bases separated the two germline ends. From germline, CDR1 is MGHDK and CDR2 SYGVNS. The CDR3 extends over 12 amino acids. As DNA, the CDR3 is TGTGCCAGCAGTGACAGGGTGTACGAGCAGTACTTC. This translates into CASSDRVYEQYF.

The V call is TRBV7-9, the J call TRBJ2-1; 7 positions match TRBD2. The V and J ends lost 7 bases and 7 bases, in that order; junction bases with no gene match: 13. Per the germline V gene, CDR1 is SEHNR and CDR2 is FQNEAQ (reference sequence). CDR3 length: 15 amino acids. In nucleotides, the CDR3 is TGTGCCAGCACCCCATCGGCGGGAGAGGTGAATGAGCAGTTCTTC. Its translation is CASTPSAGEVNEQFF.

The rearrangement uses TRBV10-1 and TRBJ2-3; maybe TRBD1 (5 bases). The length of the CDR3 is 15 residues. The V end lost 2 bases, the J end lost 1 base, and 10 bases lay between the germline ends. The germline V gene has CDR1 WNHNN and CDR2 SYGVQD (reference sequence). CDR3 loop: CASSEATGGTDTQYF. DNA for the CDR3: TGCGCCAGCAGTGAGGCCACAGGAGGCACAGATACGCAGTATTTT.

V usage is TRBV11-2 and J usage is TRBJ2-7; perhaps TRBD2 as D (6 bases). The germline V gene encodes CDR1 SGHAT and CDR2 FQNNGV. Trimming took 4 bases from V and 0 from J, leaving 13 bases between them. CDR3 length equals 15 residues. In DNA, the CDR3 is TGTGCCAGCAGCTCGAGGGGAGGACCCTCCTACGAGCAGTACTTC. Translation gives CASSSRGGPSYEQYF.

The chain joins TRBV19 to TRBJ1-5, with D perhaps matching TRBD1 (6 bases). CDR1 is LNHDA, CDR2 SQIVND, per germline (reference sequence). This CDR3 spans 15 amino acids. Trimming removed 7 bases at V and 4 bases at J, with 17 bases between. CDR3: CASTVQGLTNQPQHF. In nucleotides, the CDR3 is TGTGCCAGTACCGTCCAGGGGCTAACGAATCAGCCCCAGCATTTT. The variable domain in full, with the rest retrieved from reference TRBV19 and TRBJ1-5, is DGGITQSPKYLFRKEGQNVTLSCEQNLNHDAMYWYRQDPGQGLRLIYYSQIVNDFQKGDIAEGYSVSREKKESFPLTVTSAQKNPTAFYLCASTVQGLTNQPQHFGDGTRLSIL.

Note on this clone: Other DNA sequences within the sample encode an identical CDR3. In DNA form, the CDR3 reads TGTGCCAGCAGTGAGGTGAGCTCCTACAATGAGCAGTTCTTC. It encodes CASSEVSSYNEQFF. This chain uses TRBV2 with TRBJ2-1, with D unclear. The CDR3 spans 14 residues. V lost 3 bases to trimming and J lost 0 bases, with 6 bases between them. Per the germline V gene, CDR1 is SNHLY and CDR2 is FYNNEI.

The CDR3 coding sequence is TGTGCCAGCACCAAAGAGGAGGATCATTCCCAGCATTTT. It codes for CASTKEEDHSQHF. This chain links TRBV6-1 with TRBJ1-5; the D is unclear. Germline CDR1 reads MNHNS; CDR2 reads SASEGT. The CDR3 is 13 amino acids. V lost 7 bases, J lost 11 bases, and 18 bases lay in between.

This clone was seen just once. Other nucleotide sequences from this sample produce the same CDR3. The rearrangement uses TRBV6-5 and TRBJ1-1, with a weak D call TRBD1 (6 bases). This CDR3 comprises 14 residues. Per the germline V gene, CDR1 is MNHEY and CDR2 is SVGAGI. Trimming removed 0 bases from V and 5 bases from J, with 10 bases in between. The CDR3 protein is CASSYSNRGTEAFF. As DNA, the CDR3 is TGTGCCAGCAGTTACTCGAATAGGGGGACTGAAGCTTTCTTT.